The 21 T cell receptor beta chains reported below all come from one sample, sequenced in a study of blood T cells in healthy people across ages. Then a second PCR, running about 6 to 12 cycles, was carried out with a sample-barcoded 5' primer and a J-beta primer mix. Using its own MiXCR run on the 5' RACE reads, TCRdb lists one record per CDR3 protein. The repertoire includes approximately 800,000 distinct CDR3 sequences, approximately 53% of them detected once, and under 50% sits in the top ten. Sequencing was performed on blood. These receptor sequences come from a man aged 80 or over in good health.

The gene calls are TRBV20-1 and TRBJ1-2; no firm D call. The V end lost 0 bases, the J end lost 10 bases, and 9 bases lay between the germline ends. Germline V gene lookup returns CDR1 DFQATT and CDR2 SNEGSKA (reference sequence). The CDR3 has 11 residues. The CDR3 region is CSARDLRDYTF. The CDR3 region has the DNA TGCAGTGCTAGAGATCTGAGAGACTACACCTTC.

This clonotype was seen only a few times. The chain employs TRBV24-1 and TRBJ2-5; no clear D. V was shortened by 5 bases and J by 3 bases, with 3 bases between the two germline ends. This CDR3 spans 11 amino acids. Germline CDR1 KGHDR, CDR2 SFDVKD. The CDR3 DNA reads TGTGCCACCAGTGGGAAAGAGACCCAGTACTTC. Protein product: CATSGKETQYF.

This clonotype was seen a few times. This chain links TRBV7-2 with TRBJ1-4, with 7 bases aligning to TRBD1. V shed 2 bases, J shed 5 bases, and the junction held 2 bases outside the gene matches. The germline CDR1 and CDR2 sequences are SGHTA and FQGNSA. The CDR3 loop spans 14 amino acids. The CDR3 loop is CASSLTGANEKLFF. The CDR3 DNA reads TGTGCCAGCAGCTTAACAGGGGCAAATGAAAAACTGTTTTTT.

V gene TRBV20-1 combines with J gene TRBJ1-5, with a tentative D call TRBD1 (5 bases). Germline lookup yields CDR1 DFQATT and CDR2 SNEGSKA (reference sequence). V was shortened by 6 bases and J by 3 bases, with 15 bases between the two germline ends. There are 14 residues in the CDR3. CDR3 sequence reads: CSAVGGVTNQPQHF. CDR3 in DNA: TGCAGTGCCGTCGGGGGGGTTACCAATCAGCCCCAGCATTTT.

The J gene is TRBJ2-5, the V gene TRBV24-1; tentatively, D is TRBD2 (6 bases). Germline values: CDR1 KGHDR, CDR2 SFDVKD. The CDR3 is 13 residues long. V lost 4 bases, J lost 11 bases, and 16 bases lay in between. DNA for the CDR3: TGTGCCACCAGTGACTCGGTCGCCAGCGGGCAGTACTTC. This encodes CATSDSVASGQYF.

Only a few counts were recorded for this clonotype. The V gene is TRBV4-2, the J gene TRBJ2-7, with a possible D match to TRBD2 (5 bases). The CDR3 runs 14 residues. The germline CDR1 and CDR2 sequences are LGHNA and YNFKEQ. V was pared by 1 base and J by 3 bases, with 10 bases between. The DNA of the CDR3 is TGTGCCAGCAGCCAAGGAGGGAACGGCTACGAGCAGTACTTC. It specifies CASSQGGNGYEQYF.

In DNA, the CDR3 is TGTGCCAGCAGTACGGGAGGTCAGCCCCAGCATTTT. Amino acid sequence: CASSTGGQPQHF. The chain carries TRBV6-5 and TRBJ1-5, with no clear D. This CDR3 is 12 amino acids long. The V gene's germline CDR1 is MNHEY and CDR2 SVGAGI. Trimming left V 5 bases short and J 6 bases short, with 8 bases between.

This clonotype showed up just a few times. This chain links TRBV11-2 with TRBJ2-5, with 12 positions matching TRBD1. The germline CDR1 and CDR2 sequences are SGHAT and FQNNGV. The CDR3 extends over 15 amino acids. J lost 8 bases, V lost 5 bases, and 9 bases had no gene match. CDR3 sequence: CASSIQPGQGATQYF. DNA for the CDR3: TGTGCCAGCAGCATCCAACCGGGACAGGGGGCAACCCAGTACTTC.

The V and J genes are TRBV7-8 and TRBJ2-2, with TRBD2 identical over 14 bases. Germline CDR1 is SGHVS and CDR2 is FQNEAQ. This CDR3 spans 19 amino acids. V lost 4 bases, J lost 4 bases, and 11 bases stayed unmatched. CDR3 region: CASSWHPTSGRGATGELFF. In DNA, the CDR3 is TGTGCCAGCAGCTGGCATCCGACTAGCGGGAGGGGGGCCACCGGGGAGCTGTTTTTT.

This clonotype was seen a few times. This rearrangement joins TRBV12-3 or TRBV12-4 to TRBJ2-3, with D tentatively TRBD2 (5 bases). The CDR3 consists of 14 residues. Trimming shortened V by 8 bases and J by 0 bases, and 12 bases separated the two germline ends. DNA for the CDR3: TGTGCCAGCCTCCTAGCTTCTAGCACAGATACGCAGTATTTT. This gives the protein CASLLASSTDTQYF.

The chain employs TRBV2 and TRBJ2-7; 7 bases line up with TRBD1. The germline CDR1 and CDR2 sequences are SNHLY and FYNNEI. Trimming took 5 bases from V and 3 from J; bases not matched to a gene: 4. CDR3 size: 13 residues. The CDR3 DNA is TGTGCCAGCAGTAACAGGGGATACTACGAGCAGTACTTC. The encoded protein is CASSNRGYYEQYF.

This clonotype was picked up a small number of times. V usage is TRBV10-3 and J usage is TRBJ2-1, with 12 bases that match TRBD2. After removal of 6 bases from V and 1 base from J, the junction contained 16 bases not matched to a gene. Germline V CDR1 and CDR2: ENHRY, SYGVKD. The CDR3 is 20 amino acids. In DNA form, the CDR3 reads TGTGCCATCAGCGACAATACCGGGACTAGCGGGTCCGAGTCCTACAATGAGCAGTTCTTC. The encoded protein is CAISDNTGTSGSESYNEQFF.

This clonotype was counted between two and nine times. The rearrangement uses TRBV20-1 and TRBJ2-5; no definite D call. The J call could be wrong; TRBJ2-7 is a better fit for the DNA end. The CDR3 has 11 amino acids. The germline CDR1 and CDR2 sequences are DFQATT and SNEGSKA (reference sequence). CDR3 DNA sequence: TGCAGTGCTCCGGCCGGGTACGAGCAGTACTTC. Amino acids: CSAPAGYEQYF.

As concerns this clonotype: Germline and junction disagree at one end, which may indicate a read error. The chain is built from TRBV5-5 and TRBJ1-5; no firm D call. The CDR3 length is 12 residues. CDR1 and CDR2 from the germline V gene are SGHKS and YYEKEE (reference sequence). The CDR3 spells CAGSLVDQPQHF. The CDR3 DNA is TGTGCCGGCAGCTTGGTTGATCAGCCCCAGCATTTT.

The table lists this clonotype with a few counts. This sequence joins TRBV6-5 and TRBJ2-7; D may correspond to TRBD1 or TRBD2 (5 bases each). Per the germline V gene, CDR1 is MNHEY and CDR2 is SVGAGI. CDR3 length: 14 residues. V gave up 5 bases and J gave up 7 bases, with 18 bases separating them. The CDR3 loop is CASSRPGLPGEQYF. The DNA of the CDR3 is TGTGCCAGCAGTCGTCCGGGGCTCCCAGGAGAGCAGTACTTC.

This rearrangement joins TRBV3-1 to TRBJ1-5; no reliable D call. Trimming stripped 5 bases from V and 3 bases from J, with 8 bases between. Germline assignment: CDR1 LGHDT and CDR2 YNNKEL (reference sequence). The length of the CDR3 is 13 residues. CDR3 protein: CASSAGLNQPQHF. The CDR3 nucleotides read TGTGCCAGCAGCGCTGGCCTCAATCAGCCCCAGCATTTT. Together with reference TRBV3-1 and TRBJ1-5, the CDR3 gives the full variable domain: DTAVSQTPKYLVTQMGNDKSIKCEQNLGHDTMYWYKQDSKKFLKIMFSYNNKELIINETVPNRFSPKSPDKAHLNLHINSLELGDSAVYFCASSAGLNQPQHFGDGTRLSIL.

The V call is TRBV29-1, the J call TRBJ1-1; D remains ambiguous. CDR3 length: 13 residues. V dropped 5 bases and J dropped 2 bases, with 12 bases sitting between them. In germline, CDR1 is SQVTM, CDR2 ANQGSEA. CDR3 sequence (DNA): TGCAGCGTTCGTGGCAGGCTTAACACTGAAGCTTTCTTT. Protein: CSVRGRLNTEAFF.

This rearrangement joins TRBV10-3 to TRBJ2-3, with TRBD2 as a possible D gene (6 bases). Germline CDR1 is ENHRY and CDR2 is SYGVKD. This CDR3 has 15 residues. Trimming took off 3 bases at V and 2 bases at J, with 12 bases between the two ends. CDR3 DNA: TGTGCCATCAGTGACTCCAGGCGGGACACAGATACGCAGTATTTT. Residues: CAISDSRRDTDTQYF.

This clonotype has more than one count but fewer than ten. This chain joins TRBV25-1 and TRBJ2-3; a possible D gene is TRBD1 (6 bases). CDR3 length equals 15 residues. Germline V gene data show CDR1 as MGHDK and CDR2 as SYGVNS. V was cut by 3 bases and J by 8 bases, with 18 bases left in between. In DNA form, the CDR3 reads TGTGCCAGCAGTGATCACGGCAGGGGACGGGGTACGCAGTATTTT. This translates into CASSDHGRGRGTQYF. The variable domain in full, with the rest retrieved from reference TRBV25-1 and TRBJ2-3, is EADIYQTPRYLVIGTGKKITLECSQTMGHDKMYWYQQDPGMELHLIHYSYGVNSTEKGDLSSESTVSRIRTEHFPLTLESARPSHTSQYLCASSDHGRGRGTQYFGPGTRLTVL.

The J gene is TRBJ2-5, the V gene TRBV6-5, with 9 bases lining up with TRBD1. This CDR3 spans 15 amino acids. Germline V gives CDR1 MNHEY, CDR2 SVGAGI. V shed 1 base, J shed 3 bases, and the junction held 3 bases outside the gene matches. In DNA form, the CDR3 reads TGTGCCAGCAGTTACTGGGGACAGGGAGAAGAGACCCAGTACTTC. Protein sequence: CASSYWGQGEETQYF.

The chain recombines TRBV10-3 with TRBJ2-7; the D call may be TRBD1 or TRBD2 (5 bases each). Germline assignment: CDR1 ENHRY and CDR2 SYGVKD. Trimming removed 6 bases at V and 0 bases at J, with 24 bases between. This CDR3 contains 18 residues. The CDR3 DNA reads TGTGCCATCAGCGATAATGGGATAAGGCCAGGGAGCTCCTACGAGCAGTACTTC. Translation gives CAISDNGIRPGSSYEQYF.